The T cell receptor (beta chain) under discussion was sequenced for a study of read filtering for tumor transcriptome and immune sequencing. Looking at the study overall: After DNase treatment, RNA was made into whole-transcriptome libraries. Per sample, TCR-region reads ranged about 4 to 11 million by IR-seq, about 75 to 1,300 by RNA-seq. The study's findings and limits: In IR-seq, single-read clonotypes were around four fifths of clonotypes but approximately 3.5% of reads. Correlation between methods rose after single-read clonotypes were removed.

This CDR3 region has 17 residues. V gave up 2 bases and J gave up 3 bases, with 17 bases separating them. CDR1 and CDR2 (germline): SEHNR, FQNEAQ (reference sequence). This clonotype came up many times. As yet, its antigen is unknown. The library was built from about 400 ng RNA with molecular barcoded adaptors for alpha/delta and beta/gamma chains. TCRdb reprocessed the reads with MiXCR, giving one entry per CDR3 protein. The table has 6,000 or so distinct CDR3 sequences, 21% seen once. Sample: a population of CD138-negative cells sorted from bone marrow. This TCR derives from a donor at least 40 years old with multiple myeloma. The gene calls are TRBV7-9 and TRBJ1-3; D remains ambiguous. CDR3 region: CASSLMGTGPYGNTIYF. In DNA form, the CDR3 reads TGTGCCAGCAGCTTAATGGGAACGGGCCCCTATGGAAACACCATATATTTT.